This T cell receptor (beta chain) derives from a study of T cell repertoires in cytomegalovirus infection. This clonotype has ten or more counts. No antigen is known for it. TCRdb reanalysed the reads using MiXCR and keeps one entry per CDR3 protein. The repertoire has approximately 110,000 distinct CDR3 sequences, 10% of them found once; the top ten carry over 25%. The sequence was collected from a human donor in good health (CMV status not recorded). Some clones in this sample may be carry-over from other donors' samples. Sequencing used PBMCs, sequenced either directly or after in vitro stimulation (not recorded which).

The CDR3 DNA reads TGTGCCAGCAGCCACCGGTCCGCTGCTCCCTATAGCAATCAGCCCCAGCATTTT. Translating gives CASSHRSAAPYSNQPQHF. V usage is TRBV12-3 or TRBV12-4 and J usage is TRBJ1-5; D gene unclear. The V end lost 6 bases, the J end lost 0 bases, and 21 bases lay between the germline ends. The CDR3 covers 18 residues.